This T cell receptor (beta chain) is drawn from a study of cytotoxic CD8 clonotypes in ibrutinib-treated CLL. The assay was immunoSEQ multiplex PCR, and TCRdb's table has in-frame clones only and misses some. The sample includes some 140,000 clones, more than 85% of them seen just once. This CDR3 contains 17 residues. The germline V gene has CDR1 SGDLS and CDR2 YYNGEE. J was trimmed by 0 bases and V by 3 bases; bases with no gene match: 11. This sequence joins TRBV9 and TRBJ1-1; 7 bases map to TRBD1. The sequencing used PBMCs, collected after 12 months of ibrutinib treatment. The clonotype was recovered from a human donor with chronic lymphocytic leukemia. CDR3 in DNA: TGTGCCAGCAGCGCGCGGGACAGCCCCTCAATGAACACTGAAGCTTTCTTT. This encodes CASSARDSPSMNTEAFF.